This entry lists 26 T cell receptor beta chains sequenced from one sample in a study of early T cells in non-severe SARS-CoV-2 infection. TCRdb processed the 5' RACE reads anew with MiXCR; each CDR3 protein has one entry. The sample lists some 57,000 distinct CDR3 sequences, about 13% occurring once. Sequencing input: whole blood. All receptors come from an adult who was a healthcare worker with PCR-confirmed SARS-CoV-2 infection or an uninfected control (not recorded which).

CDR3 amino acids: CSVEGGHYEQYF. The CDR3 bases are TGCAGCGTTGAAGGGGGACACTACGAGCAGTACTTC. This sequence joins TRBV29-1 and TRBJ2-7; D may be TRBD1 (6 bases). V was pared by 1 base and J by 3 bases, with 7 bases between. Germline V gene data show CDR1 as SQVTM and CDR2 as ANQGSEA. CDR3 length: 12 residues.

This rearrangement joins TRBV7-2 to TRBJ1-1; no clear D gene. CDR1 SGHTA and CDR2 FQGNSA come from the germline V gene. CDR3 length: 11 amino acids. Trimming left V 3 bases short and J 3 bases short, with 2 bases between. CDR3 sequence (DNA): TGTGCCAGCAGCTTGCACACTGAAGCTTTCTTT. Amino acid sequence: CASSLHTEAFF.

V usage is TRBV19 and J usage is TRBJ1-4; 7 bases agree with TRBD1. The CDR3 consists of 15 residues. V gave up 9 bases and J gave up 8 bases; unmatched junction bases: 15. In germline, CDR1 is LNHDA, CDR2 SQIVND (reference sequence). This CDR3 is CASAPQGGWLEKLFF. CDR3 DNA sequence: TGTGCCAGCGCCCCTCAGGGGGGCTGGCTCGAAAAACTGTTTTTT.

This clonotype was picked up a small number of times. The chain carries TRBV12-3 or TRBV12-4 and TRBJ1-5; D gene uncertain. CDR3 length: 13 amino acids. The V end lost 2 bases, the J end lost 6 bases, and 8 bases lay between the germline ends. CDR3 sequence: CASSLLGSQPQHF. The CDR3 region has the DNA TGTGCCAGCAGTTTACTCGGGAGTCAGCCCCAGCATTTT.

This clonotype was detected a few times. The J gene is TRBJ2-2, the V gene TRBV29-1, with 9 bases aligning to TRBD1. The V gene's germline CDR1 is SQVTM and CDR2 ANQGSEA. Trimming removed 6 bases from V and 4 bases from J; junction bases left unmatched: 3. This CDR3 spans 13 amino acids. Written as DNA, the CDR3 is TGCAGCGTCCTACAGGGGGCCACCGGGGAGCTGTTTTTT. Translated, it gives CSVLQGATGELFF.

This clonotype was seen repeatedly, ten times or more. J is TRBJ1-1 and V is TRBV24-1; TRBD1 agrees at 10 bases. J gave up 5 bases and V 9 bases, and 5 bases lay outside the gene matches. In germline, CDR1 is KGHDR, CDR2 SFDVKD. The length of the CDR3 is 13 residues. CDR3 sequence reads: CATEGQGGTEAFF. CDR3 sequence (DNA): TGTGCCACCGAAGGACAGGGGGGAACTGAAGCTTTCTTT.

In its sample, this clonotype was seen many times. The chain employs TRBV19 and TRBJ2-7; D remains unclear. CDR1 LNHDA and CDR2 SQIVND come from the germline V gene (reference sequence). The CDR3 sequence is 15 residues long. V lost 1 base to trimming and J lost 2 bases, with 12 bases between them. The CDR3, as DNA: TGTGCCAGTAGTATAGGACTCACCGGAACCTACGAGCAGTACTTC. Translated: CASSIGLTGTYEQYF.

On this clonotype itself: One base away lies a much larger clone, so this may be a sequencing read error. This rearrangement joins TRBV29-1 to TRBJ2-3; 7 bases are a match to TRBD2. The trim removed 6 bases at V and 8 bases at J, leaving 11 bases unmatched. This CDR3 comprises 13 residues. Germline CDR1 reads SQVTM; CDR2 reads ANQGSEA. In DNA form, the CDR3 reads TGCAGCGTGACCACTAGCGCCCCGGCTACGCAGTATTTT. Translated, it gives CSVTTSAPATQYF.

The table lists this clonotype with a few counts. This chain joins TRBV7-2 and TRBJ1-1; 8 bases are shared with TRBD1. Germline V CDR1 and CDR2: SGHTA, FQGNSA. V shed 5 bases and J 10 bases; nucleotides not matched to a gene: 6. The CDR3 contains 12 residues. The CDR3 DNA is TGTGCCAGCAGCCTGGGGACAGGTCGAGCTTTCTTT. Translation: CASSLGTGRAFF.

This clonotype was recorded at least ten times. This rearrangement joins TRBV27 to TRBJ1-4; perhaps TRBD1 as D (5 bases). CDR1 MNHEY and CDR2 SMNVEV come from the germline V gene (reference sequence). The length of the CDR3 is 14 residues. V was cut by 3 bases and J by 5 bases, with 10 bases left in between. CDR3 DNA: TGTGCCAGCAGTTTTAGCAGGGCAAATGAAAAACTGTTTTTT. It translates to CASSFSRANEKLFF. Combining the CDR3 with reference TRBV27 and TRBJ1-4 gives the whole variable domain EAQVTQNPRYLITVTGKKLTVTCSQNMNHEYMSWYRQDPGLGLRQIYYSMNVEVTDKGDVPEGYKVSRKEKRNFPLILESPSPNQTSLYFCASSFSRANEKLFFGSGTQLSVL.

This clonotype appeared many times. The CDR3 here is CASSSSGGDTEAFF. DNA for the CDR3: TGTGCCAGCAGTTCCTCAGGGGGTGACACTGAAGCTTTCTTT. The chain is built from TRBV6-6 and TRBJ1-1, with 7 bases lining up with TRBD1. Unmatched junction bases numbered 5, after V lost 4 bases and J lost 3 bases. The germline CDR1 and CDR2 sequences are MNHNY and SVGAGI (reference sequence). CDR3 length equals 14 residues.

Many counts were recorded for this clonotype. CDR3 sequence reads: CASSFLGWGEKLFF. CDR3 nucleotide sequence: TGTGCCAGCAGTTTTTTGGGCTGGGGTGAAAAACTGTTTTTT. The rearrangement uses TRBV27 and TRBJ1-4, with D unclear. The V and J ends lost 3 bases and 7 bases respectively, with 12 bases between them. The CDR3 has 14 residues. Germline V gives CDR1 MNHEY, CDR2 SMNVEV (reference sequence). The full variable domain, rest sourced from reference TRBV27 and TRBJ1-4, is EAQVTQNPRYLITVTGKKLTVTCSQNMNHEYMSWYRQDPGLGLRQIYYSMNVEVTDKGDVPEGYKVSRKEKRNFPLILESPSPNQTSLYFCASSFLGWGEKLFFGSGTQLSVL.

This clonotype showed up just a few times. The chain joins TRBV21-1 to TRBJ2-1. TRBV21-1 is a listed pseudogene. The CDR3 length is 12 residues. The CDR3 here is CASSNVFSEQFF. CDR3 DNA sequence: TGTGCCAGCAGCAATGTCTTCTCGGAGCAGTTCTTC.

This clonotype was observed a few times. The rearrangement joins TRBV7-8 to TRBJ2-1, with D tentatively TRBD1 (5 bases). The CDR3 is 15 amino acids. Germline values: CDR1 SGHVS, CDR2 FQNEAQ. V was pared by 5 bases and J by 0 bases, with 11 bases between. CDR3 bases: TGTGCCAGCAGCCTAGGACAAGTCTCCTACAATGAGCAGTTCTTC. Its protein product is CASSLGQVSYNEQFF.

This clonotype was recorded at least ten times. In DNA form, the CDR3 reads TGTGCCAGCAGCTCCAGACAGGGGATGAACTCGTACGAGCAGTACTTC. Its translation is CASSSRQGMNSYEQYF. The chain has TRBV7-6 and TRBJ2-7, with 8 bases identical to TRBD1. This CDR3 comprises 16 residues. Germline CDR1 is SGHVS and CDR2 is FNYEAQ. V lost 4 bases to trimming and J lost 4 bases; unmatched junction nucleotides: 12.

This clonotype was picked up many times. The chain has TRBV6-2 or TRBV6-3 and TRBJ2-1; weak D call: TRBD1 (6 bases). Trimming stripped 0 bases from V and 5 bases from J, with 17 bases between. In germline, CDR1 is MNHEY, CDR2 SVGEGT. The CDR3 runs 17 residues. CDR3 in amino acids: CASSYSTTDRRNNEQFF. For the CDR3, the DNA is TGTGCCAGCAGTTACTCCACAACCGACAGGAGGAACAATGAGCAGTTCTTC.

In its sample, this clonotype was seen many times. The CDR3 is CASSPSSTIYGYTF. The DNA of the CDR3 is TGCGCCAGCAGCCCGTCCTCTACGATTTATGGCTACACCTTC. V gene TRBV4-1 combines with J gene TRBJ1-2; no clear D. CDR1 MGHRA and CDR2 YSYEKL come from the germline V gene. The length of the CDR3 is 14 residues. Trimming pared 4 bases from V and 5 bases from J, leaving 14 bases between.

This sequence joins TRBV5-6 and TRBJ2-5; TRBD2 aligns across 13 bases. The CDR3 spans 17 residues. Germline assignment: CDR1 SGHDT and CDR2 YYEEEE. Losses at the gene ends were 4 bases for V and 0 bases for J; bases not matched to a gene: 6. The CDR3 nucleotides are TGTGCCAGCAGCCTGACTAGCGGGGGGCCGTACCAAGAGACCCAGTACTTC. Its translation is CASSLTSGGPYQETQYF.

This clonotype has ten or more counts. This chain uses TRBV5-1 with TRBJ2-5; unclear D gene. CDR1 and CDR2 from the germline V gene are SGHRS and YFSETQ. CDR3 length: 14 residues. V lost 4 bases, J lost 1 base, and 11 bases lay in between. CDR3 residues: CASSGAFVQETQYF. For the CDR3, the DNA is TGCGCCAGCAGCGGAGCCTTCGTCCAAGAGACCCAGTACTTC.

The chain's CDR3 is CASSPAWDEQFF. CDR3 sequence (DNA): TGTGCCAGCAGCCCCGCGTGGGATGAGCAGTTCTTC. The rearrangement links TRBV7-2 to TRBJ2-1; D is undetermined. V lost 5 bases, J lost 8 bases, and 10 bases lay in between. Germline V lookup: CDR1 SGHTA, CDR2 FQGNSA. The CDR3 extends over 12 amino acids.

This clonotype was counted a few times. This CDR3 is CASSLGLSYEQYF. CDR3 nucleotide sequence: TGTGCCAGCAGCTTGGGACTGTCGTACGAGCAGTACTTC. The chain links TRBV7-2 to TRBJ2-7, with a weak D call TRBD2 (6 bases). Trimming took off 3 bases at V and 4 bases at J, with 10 bases between the two ends. Germline V gene data show CDR1 as SGHTA and CDR2 as FQGNSA. CDR3 length: 13 amino acids.

This clonotype showed up just a few times. The V and J genes are TRBV4-1 and TRBJ1-5, with D uncertain. CDR3 length: 14 residues. Germline CDR1 is MGHRA and CDR2 is YSYEKL. Trimming took 3 bases from V and 3 from J, leaving 9 bases between them. The CDR3 loop is CASSQGFNNQPQHF. In DNA form, the CDR3 reads TGCGCCAGCAGCCAGGGTTTTAACAATCAGCCCCAGCATTTT.

This clonotype was detected only a few times. The rearrangement joins TRBV28 to TRBJ2-7; D gene ambiguous. The CDR3 spans 11 residues. The germline V gene has CDR1 MDHEN and CDR2 SYDVKM. Between the trimmed V and J ends, which lost 5 bases and 4 bases, there was a span of 6 bases. The CDR3 bases are TGTGCCAGCAGTCCCGGGTACGAGCAGTACTTC. It specifies CASSPGYEQYF.

This chain joins TRBV15 and TRBJ2-7, with D perhaps matching TRBD1 (6 bases). The CDR3 spans 14 residues. Germline V gene data show CDR1 as LNHNV and CDR2 as YYDKDF (reference sequence). Trimming removed 0 bases from V and 2 bases from J, with 8 bases in between. The CDR3 DNA follows: TGTGCCACCAGCAGAGAGGACAGTCCCTACGAGCAGTACTTC. Amino acids: CATSREDSPYEQYF.

The J gene is TRBJ2-7, the V gene TRBV27; 9 positions match TRBD1. Looked up from germline, CDR1 is MNHEY and CDR2 is SMNVEV (reference sequence). This CDR3 spans 14 amino acids. V was clipped by 9 bases and J by 7 bases; unmatched bases: 13. CDR3 region: CASGFRDRDEEQYF. CDR3 in DNA: TGTGCCAGTGGGTTCCGGGACAGGGATGAGGAGCAGTACTTC.

This clonotype was seen ten or more times. The rearrangement links TRBV6-2 or TRBV6-3 to TRBJ2-7, with TRBD2 matching over 11 bases. Unmatched junction bases numbered 8, after V lost 7 bases and J lost 3 bases. This CDR3 is 15 amino acids long. Germline V gene sequence: CDR1 MNHEY, CDR2 SVGEGT. CDR3 sequence: CASTPGLAENYEQYF. The CDR3 bases are TGTGCCAGCACCCCGGGACTAGCGGAAAACTACGAGCAGTACTTC.